One and the same sample provided the 8 T cell receptor beta chains below, sequenced in a study of Graves' ophthalmopathy and Graves' hyperthyroidism. Amplified TCR beta CDR3 regions were obtained using RNA transcripts as template. The authors performed first-round RT-PCR with HTBI primers and then a second-round multiplex PCR. TCRdb reanalysed the multiplex PCR reads using MiXCR and keeps one entry per CDR3 protein. There are hundreds of thousands of distinct CDR3 sequences in the sample; approximately 40% occur only once, and approximately 46% lies in the top ten. Sequencing used peripheral blood. Receptor source: an adult man with Graves' ophthalmopathy.

This clonotype was seen many times. This rearrangement joins TRBV29-1 to TRBJ2-5, with a weak D call TRBD2 (5 bases). CDR3 size: 13 residues. Per germline, CDR1 SQVTM and CDR2 ANQGSEA. Trimming left V 6 bases short and J 4 bases short, with 15 bases between. In DNA form, the CDR3 reads TGCAGCGTGGGAATGGCGGCGGGAGAGACCCAGTACTTC. It specifies CSVGMAAGETQYF. Full variable domain (outside the CDR3, taken from reference TRBV29-1 and TRBJ2-5): SAVISQKPSRDICQRGTSLTIQCQVDSQVTMMFWYRQQPGQSLTLIATANQGSEATYESGFVIDKFPISRPNLTFSTLTVSNMSPEDSSIYLCSVGMAAGETQYFGPGTRLLVL.

This clonotype was seen at least ten times. The rearrangement joins TRBV24-1 to TRBJ2-6; possible D gene TRBD2, 5 bases. The CDR3 length is 18 residues. Trimming took 1 base from V and 0 from J, leaving 12 bases between them. The germline gives CDR1 KGHDR, CDR2 SFDVKD. The CDR3 DNA follows: TGTGCCACCAGTGATTTACCTAGCCCGCGCTCTGGGGCCAACGTCCTGACTTTC. Its protein is CATSDLPSPRSGANVLTF.

CDR3: CSARDGTRNTGELFF. For the CDR3, the DNA is TGCAGTGCTAGAGACGGGACACGTAACACCGGGGAGCTGTTTTTT. V usage is TRBV20-1 and J usage is TRBJ2-2; tentative D call: TRBD1 (6 bases). CDR1 DFQATT and CDR2 SNEGSKA come from the germline V gene (reference sequence). The ends were cut back, 0 bases at V and 2 bases at J, with 10 bases in the middle. This CDR3 has 15 amino acids.

This clonotype was observed a handful of times. V is TRBV19 and J is TRBJ2-3; 9 bases are shared with TRBD2. The J segment lost 2 bases and the V segment lost 10 bases, leaving 1 base of the junction unmatched. The CDR3 has 12 amino acids. The germline CDR1 and CDR2 sequences are LNHDA and SQIVND (reference sequence). CDR3 residues: CATSGNTDTQYF. As DNA, the CDR3 is TGTGCCACTAGCGGGAACACAGATACGCAGTATTTT. The whole variable domain, remainder taken from reference TRBV19 and TRBJ2-3, is DGGITQSPKYLFRKEGQNVTLSCEQNLNHDAMYWYRQDPGQGLRLIYYSQIVNDFQKGDIAEGYSVSREKKESFPLTVTSAQKNPTAFYLCATSGNTDTQYFGPGTRLTVL.

There are many counts of this clonotype. The rearrangement links TRBV7-3 to TRBJ1-1; possibly TRBD1 for D (5 bases). Germline V lookup: CDR1 SGHTA, CDR2 FQGTGA. This CDR3 contains 14 residues. The ends were cut back, 5 bases at V and 0 bases at J, with 10 bases in the middle. The CDR3 protein is CASSPSTVNTEAFF. DNA for the CDR3: TGTGCCAGCAGCCCTTCGACAGTGAACACTGAAGCTTTCTTT.

The rearrangement uses TRBV24-1 and TRBJ1-5; D might be TRBD1 (5 bases). The CDR3 has 14 residues. V lost 6 bases, J lost 5 bases, and 13 bases lay in between. Germline lookup yields CDR1 KGHDR and CDR2 SFDVKD. In DNA form, the CDR3 reads TGTGCCACCAGTTACCCAGGGAAAGATCAGCCCCAGCATTTT. This gives the protein CATSYPGKDQPQHF.

This clonotype has just one count. This chain's CDR3 is CASKLAGGETQYF. CDR3 bases: TGTGCTTCCAAACTAGCGGGGGGAGAGACCCAGTACTTC. The genes are TRBV10-3 and TRBJ2-5; 12 bases agree with TRBD2. Germline-derived CDR1 and CDR2 are ENHRY and SYGVKD. The CDR3 loop spans 13 amino acids.

This chain links TRBV11-1 with TRBJ2-2, with D unresolved. The CDR3 length is 16 residues. The V end lost 6 bases, the J end lost 0 bases, and 14 bases lay between the germline ends. Germline CDR1 SGHAT, CDR2 FQDESV (reference sequence). The CDR3: CASRPEGPTNTGELFF. The CDR3 DNA sequence: TGTGCCAGCAGGCCTGAAGGGCCTACGAACACCGGGGAGCTGTTTTTT.